The TCR beta chain described here comes from a study of patients and donors after allogeneic stem cell transplantation. The germline V and J ends were trimmed by 5 bases and 4 bases, with 13 bases remaining between them. The CDR3 totals 14 residues. CDR1 and CDR2 from the germline V gene are SGHAT and FQDESV (reference sequence). In TCRdb, the RT-PCR reads were re-called with MiXCR into one record per CDR3 protein. Of a few hundred thousand distinct CDR3 sequences in the sample, roughly two fifths were seen once. This sequence joins TRBV11-1 and TRBJ2-3; possible D gene TRBD1, 5 bases. The TCR comes from a human donor who was either an allogeneic HSCT recipient or a stem cell or donor lymphocyte infusion donor (not recorded which). It is not recorded whose cells these are; they may come from a transplant donor. Sequencing was performed on blood, either unsorted or a sorted T cell fraction (not recorded which). CDR3 loop: CASSDSLTADTQYF. CDR3 sequence (DNA): TGTGCCAGCAGCGACAGCCTCACGGCAGATACGCAGTATTTT.